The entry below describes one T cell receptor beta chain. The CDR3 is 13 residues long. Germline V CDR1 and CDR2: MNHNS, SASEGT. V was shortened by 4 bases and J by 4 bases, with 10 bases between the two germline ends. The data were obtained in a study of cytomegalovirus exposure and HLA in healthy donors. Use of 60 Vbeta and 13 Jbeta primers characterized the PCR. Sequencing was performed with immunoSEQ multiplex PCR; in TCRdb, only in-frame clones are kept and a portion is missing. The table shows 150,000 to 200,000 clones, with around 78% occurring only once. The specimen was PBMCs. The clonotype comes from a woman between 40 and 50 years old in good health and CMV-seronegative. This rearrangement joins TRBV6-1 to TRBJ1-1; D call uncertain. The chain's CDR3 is CASSVGRGTEAFF. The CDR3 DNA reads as TGTGCCAGCAGTGTCGGTCGGGGCACTGAAGCTTTCTTT.